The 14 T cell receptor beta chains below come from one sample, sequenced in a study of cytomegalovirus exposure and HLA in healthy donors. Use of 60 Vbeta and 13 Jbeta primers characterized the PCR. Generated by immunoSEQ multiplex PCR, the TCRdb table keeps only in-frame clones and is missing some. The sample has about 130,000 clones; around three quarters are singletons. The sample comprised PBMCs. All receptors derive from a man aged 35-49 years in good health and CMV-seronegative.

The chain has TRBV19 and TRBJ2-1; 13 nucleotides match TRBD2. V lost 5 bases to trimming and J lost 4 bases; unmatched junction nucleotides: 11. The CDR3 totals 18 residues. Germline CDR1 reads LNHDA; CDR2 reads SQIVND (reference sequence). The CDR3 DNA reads TGTGCCAGTAGTTACCCGACTAGCGGGGGGACCGTTTACAATGAGCAGTTCTTC. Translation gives CASSYPTSGGTVYNEQFF.

The CDR3 coding sequence is TGCGCCAGCAGACAACAGGGTAGGGAGTACTTC. Translated, it gives CASRQQGREYF. This chain connects TRBV10-1 to TRBJ2-7; perhaps TRBD1 as D (6 bases). Trimming took off 6 bases at V and 11 bases at J, with 14 bases between the two ends. Germline V lookup: CDR1 WNHNN, CDR2 SYGVQD (reference sequence). There are 11 residues in the CDR3.

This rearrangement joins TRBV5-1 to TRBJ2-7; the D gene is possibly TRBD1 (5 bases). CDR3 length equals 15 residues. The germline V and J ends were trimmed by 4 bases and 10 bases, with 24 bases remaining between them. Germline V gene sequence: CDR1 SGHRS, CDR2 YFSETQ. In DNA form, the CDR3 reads TGCGCCAGCAGCCCCGCCCCGACAGATCGGCCGAATCAGTACTTC. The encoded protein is CASSPAPTDRPNQYF.

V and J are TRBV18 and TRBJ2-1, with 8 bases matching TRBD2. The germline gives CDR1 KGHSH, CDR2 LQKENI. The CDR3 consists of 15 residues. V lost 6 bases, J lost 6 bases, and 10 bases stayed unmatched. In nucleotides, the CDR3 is TGTGCCAGCTCGGCGATTGGGACTAGGAGCAATGAGCAGTTCTTC. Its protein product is CASSAIGTRSNEQFF.

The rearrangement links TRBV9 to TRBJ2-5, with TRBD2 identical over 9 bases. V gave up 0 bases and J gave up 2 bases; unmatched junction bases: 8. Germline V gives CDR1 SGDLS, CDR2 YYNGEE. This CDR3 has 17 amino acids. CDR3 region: CASSVGSGGTLQETQYF. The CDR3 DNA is TGTGCCAGCAGCGTAGGGAGCGGGGGGACCTTACAAGAGACCCAGTACTTC.

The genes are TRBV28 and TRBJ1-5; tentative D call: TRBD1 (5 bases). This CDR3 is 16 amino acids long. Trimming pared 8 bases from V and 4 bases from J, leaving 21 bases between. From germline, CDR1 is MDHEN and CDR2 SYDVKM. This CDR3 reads CASVPPKGLGNQPQHF. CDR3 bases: TGTGCCAGCGTCCCCCCGAAGGGGTTGGGGAATCAGCCCCAGCATTTT. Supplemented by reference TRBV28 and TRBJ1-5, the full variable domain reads DVKVTQSSRYLVKRTGEKVFLECVQDMDHENMFWYRQDPGLGLRLIYFSYDVKMKEKGDIPEGYSVSREKKERFSLILESASTNQTSMYLCASVPPKGLGNQPQHFGDGTRLSIL.

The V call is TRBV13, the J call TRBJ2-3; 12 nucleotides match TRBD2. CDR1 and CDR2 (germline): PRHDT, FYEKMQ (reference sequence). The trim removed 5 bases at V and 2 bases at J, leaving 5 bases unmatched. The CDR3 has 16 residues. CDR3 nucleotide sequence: TGTGCCAGCAGCGCCAGACTAGCGGGGGTCACAGATACGCAGTATTTT. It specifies CASSARLAGVTDTQYF.

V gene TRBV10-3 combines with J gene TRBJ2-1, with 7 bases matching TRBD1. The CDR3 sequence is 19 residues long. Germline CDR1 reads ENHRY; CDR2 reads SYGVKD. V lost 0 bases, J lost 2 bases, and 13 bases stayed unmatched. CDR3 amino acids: CAISESRLNTGVTYNEQFF. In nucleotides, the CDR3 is TGTGCCATCAGTGAGTCCCGATTAAACACAGGGGTAACCTACAATGAGCAGTTCTTC.

CDR3 DNA sequence: TGTGCCAGCAGTGGACAGCATAGCAATCAGCCCCAGCATTTT. This encodes CASSGQHSNQPQHF. The chain employs TRBV2 and TRBJ1-5; a weak D match, TRBD1 (5 bases). Trimming shortened V by 4 bases and J by 0 bases, and 7 bases separated the two germline ends. The CDR3 totals 14 residues. Germline V gene lookup returns CDR1 SNHLY and CDR2 FYNNEI.

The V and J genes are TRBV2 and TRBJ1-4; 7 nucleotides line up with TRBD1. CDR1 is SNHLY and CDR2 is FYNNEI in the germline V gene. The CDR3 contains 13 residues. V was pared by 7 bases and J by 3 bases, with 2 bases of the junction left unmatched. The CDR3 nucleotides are TGTGCCAGCAACGACAGGGCTAATGAAAAACTGTTTTTT. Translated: CASNDRANEKLFF.

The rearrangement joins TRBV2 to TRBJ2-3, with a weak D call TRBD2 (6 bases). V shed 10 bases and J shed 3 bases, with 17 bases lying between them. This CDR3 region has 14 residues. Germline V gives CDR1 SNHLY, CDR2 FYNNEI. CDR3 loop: CATASGTLTDTQYF. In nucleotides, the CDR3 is TGTGCCACTGCTTCGGGGACTCTAACAGATACGCAGTATTTT.

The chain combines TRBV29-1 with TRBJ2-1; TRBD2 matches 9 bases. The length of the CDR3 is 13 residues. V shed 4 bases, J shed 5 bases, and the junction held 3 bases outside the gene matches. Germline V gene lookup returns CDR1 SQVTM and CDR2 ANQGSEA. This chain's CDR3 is CSVGRGGDNEQFF. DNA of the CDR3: TGCAGCGTTGGTCGCGGGGGGGACAATGAGCAGTTCTTC.

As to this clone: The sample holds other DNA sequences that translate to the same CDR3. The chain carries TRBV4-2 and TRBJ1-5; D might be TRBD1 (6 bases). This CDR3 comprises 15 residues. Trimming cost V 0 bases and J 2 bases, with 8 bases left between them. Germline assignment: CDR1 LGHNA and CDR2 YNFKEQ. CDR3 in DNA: TGTGCCAGCAGCCAAGAGTCAGGGGGCAATCAGCCCCAGCATTTT. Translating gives CASSQESGGNQPQHF.

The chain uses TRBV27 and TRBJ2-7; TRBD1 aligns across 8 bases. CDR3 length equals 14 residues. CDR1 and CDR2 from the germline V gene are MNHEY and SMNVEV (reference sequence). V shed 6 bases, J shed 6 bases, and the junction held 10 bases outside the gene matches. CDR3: CASSPIGQGIEQYF. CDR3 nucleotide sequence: TGTGCCAGCAGCCCCATAGGACAGGGCATCGAGCAGTACTTC.